The 26 T cell receptor beta chains below all came from one sample that was sequenced in a study of regulatory T cells in long-lasting Graves disease. The sample's time point: newly diagnosed GD, antithyroid drugs for less than 3 months. PBMC RNA was the source of the TCR library. Construction of TCR beta libraries relied on iRepertoire HTBI primers and on Arm-PCR targeting CDR3 regions. A single record per CDR3 protein comes from TCRdb applying MiXCR to the multiplex PCR reads. Of more than 400,000 distinct CDR3 sequences listed, 15% to 20% were seen once; the top ten hold 10% to 15%. The sample was also reused in another study, on T cells in Graves' hyperthyroidism and ophthalmopathy.

The specimen was peripheral blood mononuclear cells (PBMCs), collected at new diagnosis, from a patient treated with antithyroid drugs. The receptors derive from a man in his forties or fifties with Graves disease.

This clonotype appeared many times. The chain carries TRBV7-2 and TRBJ1-2; TRBD1 might be the D (5 bases). This CDR3 is 15 amino acids long. CDR1 SGHTA and CDR2 FQGNSA come from the germline V gene. Trimming removed 5 bases at V and 2 bases at J, with 15 bases between. CDR3 DNA: TGTGCCAGCAGCCCAAAGTGGGGCCGGAACTATGGCTACACCTTC. This gives the protein CASSPKWGRNYGYTF.

This clonotype occurred many times. The chain recombines TRBV6-1 with TRBJ1-4, with a possible D match to TRBD1 (6 bases). The V end lost 6 bases, the J end lost 8 bases, and 16 bases lay between the germline ends. This CDR3 has 14 residues. The germline gives CDR1 MNHNS, CDR2 SASEGT. The CDR3 region is CASRLAGTSEKLFF. The DNA of the CDR3 is TGTGCCAGCAGACTTGCCGGGACAAGCGAAAAACTGTTTTTT.

The sample holds many counts of this clonotype. The chain is built from TRBV6-1 and TRBJ2-1, with D uncertain. Trimming shortened V by 2 bases and J by 12 bases, and 11 bases separated the two germline ends. CDR1 and CDR2 (germline): MNHNS, SASEGT. The CDR3 runs 12 residues. As DNA, the CDR3 is TGTGCCAGCAGTGAAAACCCCATTAGGCAGTTCTTC. Its protein product is CASSENPIRQFF.

This clonotype was recorded at least ten times. CDR3 DNA: TGTGCCAGCAGCACCGGGACAGGGGACCTACGGTACTTC. Translation: CASSTGTGDLRYF. This chain connects TRBV6-2 or TRBV6-3 to TRBJ2-7; 10 bases agree with TRBD1. V lost 6 bases to trimming and J lost 12 bases; unmatched junction nucleotides: 11. Germline-derived CDR1 and CDR2 are MNHEY and SVGEGT. CDR3 length: 13 residues.

This chain links TRBV18 with TRBJ2-1; a possible D gene is TRBD2 (6 bases). Trimming removed 1 base from V and 2 bases from J, with 9 bases in between. The CDR3 sequence is 15 residues long. The germline V gene encodes CDR1 KGHSH and CDR2 LQKENI. The CDR3 coding sequence is TGTGCCAGCTCACCACTGGCGGGAACCTACAATGAGCAGTTCTTC. Its translation: CASSPLAGTYNEQFF.

There are a few counts of this clonotype. The chain combines TRBV15 with TRBJ2-5; TRBD1 is a possible D gene (6 bases). The CDR3 extends over 15 amino acids. V gave up 1 base and J gave up 0 bases, with 9 bases separating them. Germline V lookup: CDR1 LNHNV, CDR2 YYDKDF (reference sequence). The CDR3 reads CATSRGGLDQETQYF. The CDR3 nucleotides read TGTGCCACCAGCAGAGGGGGGCTAGACCAAGAGACCCAGTACTTC.

This clonotype showed up many times. This chain uses TRBV20-1 with TRBJ1-1; D remains ambiguous. The germline gives CDR1 DFQATT, CDR2 SNEGSKA (reference sequence). The germline V and J ends were trimmed by 1 base and 0 bases, with 9 bases remaining between them. The CDR3 spans 14 residues. CDR3: CSARGGSLNTEAFF. As DNA, the CDR3 is TGCAGTGCTAGAGGGGGATCCTTGAACACTGAAGCTTTCTTT.

This sequence joins TRBV12-3 or TRBV12-4 and TRBJ2-1, with TRBD2 identical over 9 bases. V dropped 3 bases and J dropped 4; count of bases not matched to a gene: 25. The CDR3 extends over 22 amino acids. The CDR3 spells CASSFYRTFDGREGPHYNEQFF. In DNA, the CDR3 is TGTGCCAGCAGTTTTTACAGGACCTTTGATGGGCGGGAGGGCCCTCATTACAATGAGCAGTTCTTC.

This clonotype occurred many times. CDR3 sequence reads: CASSSGYLPYEQYF. The CDR3 nucleotides are TGTGCCAGCAGCTCCGGGTACCTACCCTACGAGCAGTACTTC. The chain couples TRBV28 to TRBJ2-7, with D uncertain. Germline V CDR1 and CDR2: MDHEN, SYDVKM. The CDR3 is 14 residues long. Trimming stripped 6 bases from V and 2 bases from J, with 14 bases between.

In its sample, this clonotype was seen a few times. This chain connects TRBV10-3 to TRBJ2-1, with D hard to call. The CDR3 extends over 13 amino acids. In germline, CDR1 is ENHRY, CDR2 SYGVKD. Trimming stripped 6 bases from V and 5 bases from J, with 11 bases between. This CDR3 is CAISRRLHNEQFF. The CDR3, as DNA: TGTGCCATCAGCCGACGGTTACACAATGAGCAGTTCTTC.

This clonotype was seen repeatedly, ten times or more. J is TRBJ1-6 and V is TRBV20-1; possibly TRBD1 for D (5 bases). Trimming pared 3 bases from V and 6 bases from J, leaving 12 bases between. Germline CDR1 is DFQATT and CDR2 is SNEGSKA (reference sequence). The CDR3 runs to 14 residues. In nucleotides, the CDR3 is TGCAGTGCTAGGGGGACTGCCCTTAATTCACCCCTCCACTTT. Its protein is CSARGTALNSPLHF.

Note on this clonotype: Given a much more abundant clone one base away, this may be a read error. J is TRBJ2-7 and V is TRBV11-3, with a tentative D call TRBD1 (5 bases). CDR1 and CDR2 from the germline V gene are SGHNT and YENEEA. The V end lost 1 base, the J end lost 12 bases, and 13 bases lay between the germline ends. There are 12 residues in the CDR3. The CDR3 DNA reads as TGTGCCAGCAGCTTAGGTAGCAGGGCGTCGTACTTC. Translating it yields CASSLGSRASYF.

Details on this clonotype: This sequence may be a read error, since a much larger clone differs from it by one base. The V call is TRBV9, the J call TRBJ2-3, with 8 positions matching TRBD2. The CDR3 covers 13 residues. V gave up 6 bases and J gave up 0 bases; unmatched junction bases: 0. Germline V gene lookup returns CDR1 SGDLS and CDR2 YYNGEE. In DNA, the CDR3 is TGTGCCAGCACTAGCGGGAGCACAGATACGCAGTATTTT. Its protein product is CASTSGSTDTQYF.

In its sample, this clonotype was seen many times. The chain has TRBV13 and TRBJ2-3; 10 nucleotides align to TRBD2. CDR1 is PRHDT, CDR2 FYEKMQ, per germline (reference sequence). J was trimmed by 5 bases and V by 3 bases; bases with no gene match: 5. The length of the CDR3 is 15 residues. The CDR3 bases are TGTGCCAGCAGCTTCCGGCTAGCGGGAGAAGATACGCAGTATTTT. It yields the protein CASSFRLAGEDTQYF.

This clonotype was observed many times. The chain carries TRBV27 and TRBJ1-6; D possibly corresponds to TRBD1 (6 bases). The V end was cut by 1 base, the J end by 7 bases, with 8 bases between. Germline loops: CDR1 MNHEY, CDR2 SMNVEV (reference sequence). This CDR3 comprises 14 residues. The DNA of the CDR3 is TGTGCCAGCAGTTTATACAGGGCAAATTCACCCCTCCACTTT. Translating gives CASSLYRANSPLHF.

The V call is TRBV29-1, the J call TRBJ1-2; D gene ambiguous. The CDR3 consists of 12 residues. Germline values: CDR1 SQVTM, CDR2 ANQGSEA. Trimming stripped 0 bases from V and 2 bases from J, with 4 bases between. The CDR3 DNA follows: TGCAGCGTTGAAGAGCGGAACTATGGCTACACCTTC. This gives the protein CSVEERNYGYTF.

This clonotype was counted many times. The DNA of the CDR3 is TGCGCCAGCAGTCACCTAGGGGGGGGCGGTAGCGGGAGGGCCGATGAGCAGTTCTTC. The encoded protein is CASSHLGGGGSGRADEQFF. V usage is TRBV5-1 and J usage is TRBJ2-1; 11 bases are shared with TRBD2. Germline V gene sequence: CDR1 SGHRS, CDR2 YFSETQ. Trimming at V came to 5 bases and at J to 8 bases, leaving 21 bases not matched to a gene. The CDR3 contains 19 residues.

Concerning this clonotype: This sequence is one base from a far larger clone and is likely a read error. DNA for the CDR3: TGTGCCAGCAGCTTAGCGGGTTACAATGAGCAGTACTTC. Its protein product is CASSLAGYNEQYF. This rearrangement joins TRBV11-2 to TRBJ2-5, with D unresolved. Per germline, CDR1 SGHAT and CDR2 FQNNGV. This CDR3 has 13 amino acids. Trimming pared 1 base from V and 11 bases from J, leaving 14 bases between.

The rearrangement links TRBV12-3 or TRBV12-4 to TRBJ2-1; either TRBD1 or TRBD2 may supply D (6 bases each). This CDR3 comprises 16 residues. Between the trimmed V and J ends, which lost 5 bases and 5 bases, there was a span of 19 bases. The CDR3 region has the DNA TGTGCCAGCAGTCCCCCGGCAAGAGGGGGGCACAATGAGCAGTTCTTC. The encoded protein is CASSPPARGGHNEQFF.

The chain couples TRBV19 to TRBJ2-7; 8 bases map to TRBD1. The germline gives CDR1 LNHDA, CDR2 SQIVND (reference sequence). V was pared by 5 bases and J by 2 bases, with 8 bases of the junction left unmatched. This CDR3 has 15 residues. CDR3: CASSFPGQEAYEQYF. The DNA for the CDR3 is TGTGCCAGTAGTTTCCCGGGACAGGAGGCCTACGAGCAGTACTTC.

The chain links TRBV27 to TRBJ1-5; D not certain. The CDR3 sequence is 15 residues long. Trimming removed 3 bases from V and 1 base from J, with 10 bases in between. Germline V CDR1 and CDR2: MNHEY, SMNVEV (reference sequence). CDR3 residues: CASSFEGRSNQPQHF. CDR3 sequence (DNA): TGTGCCAGCAGTTTCGAGGGCCGGAGCAATCAGCCCCAGCATTTT.

In its sample, this clonotype was seen many times. The chain carries TRBV3-1 and TRBJ2-1, with 12 bases lining up with TRBD2. From germline, CDR1 is LGHDT and CDR2 YNNKEL (reference sequence). J lost 4 bases, V lost 4 bases, and 8 bases had no gene match. The CDR3 is 17 amino acids. The CDR3, as DNA: TGTGCCAGCAGCCTCCGACTAGCGGGAGAAATATACAATGAGCAGTTCTTC. It translates to CASSLRLAGEIYNEQFF.

In its sample, this clonotype was seen many times. The CDR3 reads CASSSRASGTHEQFF. As DNA, the CDR3 is TGTGCCAGCTCCTCACGGGCTAGCGGGACTCATGAGCAGTTCTTC. This sequence joins TRBV27 and TRBJ2-1, with 9 positions matching TRBD2. The ends lost 8 bases at V and 8 bases at J; junction bases unmatched: 13. Germline V CDR1 and CDR2: MNHEY, SMNVEV (reference sequence). CDR3 length: 15 residues.

The chain uses TRBV10-3 and TRBJ2-1; D not certain. V was pared by 11 bases and J by 6 bases, with 11 bases between. The CDR3 is 11 residues long. Germline V gene sequence: CDR1 ENHRY, CDR2 SYGVKD. CDR3 amino acids: CAVRRGNEQFF. The CDR3 nucleotides are TGTGCCGTCCGTCGCGGCAATGAGCAGTTCTTC.

In this sample, this clonotype turned up many times. The genes are TRBV5-1 and TRBJ2-7; D is unclear. V lost 0 bases and J 2 bases, leaving 9 bases between the germline ends. Germline CDR1 reads SGHRS; CDR2 reads YFSETQ. The CDR3 consists of 14 residues. In DNA form, the CDR3 reads TGCGCCAGCAGCTTGGCCCTAACCCCCTACGAGCAGTACTTC. It encodes CASSLALTPYEQYF.

This clonotype occurred a few times. This chain connects TRBV20-1 to TRBJ2-5; TRBD2 might be the D (6 bases). Germline V gives CDR1 DFQATT, CDR2 SNEGSKA (reference sequence). V was shortened by 3 bases and J by 5 bases, with 16 bases between the two germline ends. This CDR3 spans 14 amino acids. CDR3 in amino acids: CSASGPGVGETQYF. CDR3 in DNA: TGCAGTGCTAGTGGTCCGGGGGTTGGGGAGACCCAGTACTTC.